Reported below is one TCR beta chain. These data come from a study of blood T cell repertoires in COVID-19. Study details: Acute and convalescent COVID-19 specimens originated in the United States, Italy and Spain. In each case, the material was cDNA or gDNA derived from T cells, B-cell-depleted T cells, or PBMCs.

Those who participated ranged in age from roughly 18 to 90 years and resided in about two dozen US areas. Participant-reported clinical history was the basis for cohort assignment. The germline V gene encodes CDR1 MNHEY and CDR2 SMNVEV (reference sequence). The ends were cut back, 7 bases at V and 0 bases at J, with 13 bases in the middle. This CDR3 is built from 14 residues. TCRdb's copy holds only in-frame clones and misses some; the assay was immunoSEQ multiplex PCR. Counted here are about 280,000 clones, nearly 90% occurring once; the ten biggest clones make up about 1.7%. Specimen: PBMCs or T cells enriched from blood (not recorded which). V gene TRBV27 combines with J gene TRBJ2-7; tentatively, D is TRBD1 (5 bases). The origin of this receptor is a woman younger than 30 with acute COVID-19. DNA of the CDR3: TGTGCCAGCATCGACAGAGCGAGCTCCTACGAGCAGTACTTC. Protein: CASIDRASSYEQYF.